Presented here are 29 T cell receptor beta chains from one specimen sequenced in a study of spatial heterogeneity in lung cancer. Time point given: sample taken at primary tumor resection. Unsorted whole RNA from tumor, nontumor lung or frozen PBMC underwent sequencing. One entry per CDR3 protein results from TCRdb running MiXCR on the 5' RACE reads. This sample has approximately 39,000 distinct CDR3 sequences, with roughly 5.8% found just once. This specimen was PBMCs, taken at surgery. These receptors were taken from a male donor with early-stage non-small cell lung cancer.

This clonotype was counted between two and nine times. The chain employs TRBV29-1 and TRBJ1-2, with a weak D call TRBD1 (6 bases). The CDR3 extends over 14 amino acids. Germline V gives CDR1 SQVTM, CDR2 ANQGSEA. Trimming removed 0 bases from V and 6 bases from J, with 14 bases in between. This CDR3 reads CSVEDRGNRDGYTF. Here the CDR3 DNA reads TGCAGCGTTGAAGATCGGGGAAACAGGGATGGCTACACCTTC.

In this sample, this clonotype turned up many times. The chain joins TRBV7-2 to TRBJ1-1, with D tentatively TRBD1 (5 bases). This CDR3 has 16 amino acids. Trimming left V 1 base short and J 2 bases short, with 14 bases between. Germline V gene sequence: CDR1 SGHTA, CDR2 FQGNSA. The CDR3 spells CASSLVGGGTNTEAFF. Written as DNA, the CDR3 is TGTGCCAGCAGCTTAGTGGGGGGGGGGACTAACACTGAAGCTTTCTTT. Together with reference TRBV7-2 and TRBJ1-1, the CDR3 gives the full variable domain: GAGVSQSPSNKVTEKGKDVELRCDPISGHTALYWYRQSLGQGLEFLIYFQGNSAPDKSGLPSDRFSAERTGGSVSTLTIQRTQQEDSAVYLCASSLVGGGTNTEAFFGQGTRLTVV.

The table lists this clonotype with many counts. The gene calls are TRBV28 and TRBJ1-5; tentative D call: TRBD1 (6 bases). With 2 bases removed from V and 2 bases from J, the gap between germline ends came to 13 bases. Germline CDR1 and CDR2: MDHEN and SYDVKM. The CDR3 consists of 16 residues. The CDR3 DNA sequence: TGTGCCAGCAGTTTAAGAGGGGGGGTGGGCAATCAGCCCCAGCATTTT. Protein product: CASSLRGGVGNQPQHF.

The chain combines TRBV5-4 with TRBJ2-3; no definite D call. Germline CDR1 reads SGHNT; CDR2 reads YYREEE (reference sequence). This CDR3 contains 15 residues. V was cut by 0 bases and J by 1 base, with 9 bases left in between. CDR3 in DNA: TGTGCCAGCAGCTTGGGGGCCCAAGGCACAGATACGCAGTATTTT. This translates into CASSLGAQGTDTQYF. Full variable domain (missing parts from reference TRBV5-4 and TRBJ2-3): ETGVTQSPTHLIKTRGQQVTLRCSSQSGHNTVSWYQQALGQGPQFIFQYYREEENGRGNFPPRFSGLQFPNYSSELNVNALELDDSALYLCASSLGAQGTDTQYFGPGTRLTVL.

Only a few counts were recorded for this clonotype. The V gene is TRBV5-1, the J gene TRBJ2-2, with TRBD1 identical over 8 bases. V was clipped by 4 bases and J by 4 bases; unmatched bases: 3. The CDR3 spans 14 residues. Germline V gene sequence: CDR1 SGHRS, CDR2 YFSETQ. The DNA of the CDR3 is TGCGCCAGCAGCATTGGACAGGGCACCGGGGAGCTGTTTTTT. Its translation: CASSIGQGTGELFF.

This clonotype occurred many times. The CDR3 DNA sequence: TGTGCCAGCAGCTTGGCGCACCGAAGCTCCTACAATGAGCAGTTCTTC. Its translation: CASSLAHRSSYNEQFF. The chain uses TRBV5-8 and TRBJ2-1; D remains ambiguous. Germline loops: CDR1 SGHTS, CDR2 YDEGEE. The CDR3 is 16 residues long. V was trimmed by 0 bases and J by 0 bases, leaving 10 bases between them.

The chain uses TRBV10-3 and TRBJ1-2, with 7 bases that match TRBD1. Germline-derived CDR1 and CDR2 are ENHRY and SYGVKD. Unmatched junction bases numbered 7, after V lost 7 bases and J lost 8 bases. The CDR3 extends over 12 amino acids. The CDR3 DNA reads as TGTGCCATCACTACAGGGGCGGAAGGCTACACCTTC. It translates to CAITTGAEGYTF.

Ten or more counts support this clonotype. This CDR3 is CSISPGQGRIETQYF. CDR3 in DNA: TGCAGCATCTCCCCGGGACAGGGGAGAATCGAGACCCAGTACTTC. This sequence joins TRBV29-1 and TRBJ2-5; 10 bases are a match to TRBD1. Germline trimming cut 8 bases from V and 5 bases from J; bases unmatched to any gene: 14. This CDR3 has 15 amino acids. Germline V gene data show CDR1 as SQVTM and CDR2 as ANQGSEA.

The table lists this clonotype with many counts. The chain joins TRBV7-9 to TRBJ2-2; D not resolved. There are 16 residues in the CDR3. V lost 3 bases and J lost 0, with 11 bases in between. The V gene's germline CDR1 is SEHNR and CDR2 FQNEAQ (reference sequence). The CDR3 DNA reads as TGTGCCAGCAGCTTTATAGGACGGACGAACACCGGGGAGCTGTTTTTT. Translating it yields CASSFIGRTNTGELFF.

This clonotype was seen ten or more times. The chain uses TRBV12-3 or TRBV12-4 and TRBJ2-3, with 9 bases lining up with TRBD1. V lost 1 base, J lost 4 bases, and 0 bases stayed unmatched. The CDR3 runs 14 residues. This CDR3 is CASSLGQGADTQYF. The CDR3 DNA follows: TGTGCCAGCAGTTTAGGACAGGGGGCAGATACGCAGTATTTT.

At least ten counts were recorded for this clonotype. The CDR3 region is CASSSSRGNEKLFF. The DNA for the CDR3 is TGTGCCAGCAGCTCTTCCCGGGGTAATGAAAAACTGTTTTTT. This rearrangement joins TRBV7-9 to TRBJ1-4; D is unclear. Trimming took 4 bases from V and 4 from J, leaving 10 bases between them. Germline CDR1 is SEHNR and CDR2 is FQNEAQ (reference sequence). This CDR3 is 14 amino acids long. Full variable domain (outside the CDR3, taken from reference TRBV7-9 and TRBJ1-4): DTGVSQNPRHKITKRGQNVTFRCDPISEHNRLYWYRQTLGQGPEFLTYFQNEAQLEKSRLLSDRFSAERPKGSFSTLEIQRTEQGDSAMYLCASSSSRGNEKLFFGSGTQLSVL.

Points on this clonotype: This could be a read error, since a much larger clone is one nucleotide away. The rearrangement joins TRBV6-6 to TRBJ1-4; D gene unclear. The ends were cut back, 5 bases at V and 8 bases at J, with 12 bases in the middle. Germline V gene data show CDR1 as MNHNY and CDR2 as SVGAGI (reference sequence). The CDR3 covers 13 residues. DNA for the CDR3: TGTGCCAGCAGTCAGGTTTGTGGGGAAAAACTGTTTTTT. Its protein is CASSQVCGEKLFF.

Sample share makes this clonotype medium-sized. This sequence joins TRBV18 and TRBJ1-4, with D maybe TRBD1 (6 bases). The CDR3 is made up of 17 amino acids. The V and J ends lost 3 bases and 0 bases respectively, with 14 bases between them. Per the germline V gene, CDR1 is KGHSH and CDR2 is LQKENI. The CDR3 nucleotides are TGTGCCAGCTCACCTATGACGGGGGCCGCAACTAATGAAAAACTGTTTTTT. Protein product: CASSPMTGAATNEKLFF. Filled out from reference TRBV18 and TRBJ1-4, the complete variable domain reads NAGVMQNPRHLVRRRGQEARLRCSPMKGHSHVYWYRQLPEEGLKFMVYLQKENIIDESGMPKERFSAEFPKEGPSILRIQQVVRGDSAAYFCASSPMTGAATNEKLFFGSGTQLSVL.

This clonotype was detected a few times. The J gene is TRBJ2-3, the V gene TRBV20-1; D ambiguous. The germline gives CDR1 DFQATT, CDR2 SNEGSKA (reference sequence). The ends were cut back, 6 bases at V and 2 bases at J, with 18 bases in the middle. There are 15 residues in the CDR3. The CDR3 nucleotides read TGCAGTGCCCCACCGTTTCAGGCCCTCACAGATACGCAGTATTTT. Residues: CSAPPFQALTDTQYF.

This clonotype was picked up a small number of times. The gene calls are TRBV30 and TRBJ1-5, with 11 positions matching TRBD1. The germline gives CDR1 GTSNPN, CDR2 SVGIG (reference sequence). Trimming removed 0 bases from V and 5 bases from J; junction bases left unmatched: 3. This CDR3 spans 15 amino acids. CDR3 sequence: CAWSVEDRGHQPQHF. The CDR3 DNA is TGTGCCTGGAGTGTAGAGGACAGGGGGCATCAGCCCCAGCATTTT.

This clonotype was counted a few times. Here the CDR3 DNA reads TGTGCCAGCAGCTTGGGACAGACAAATACCGCCCAGCATTTT. This gives the protein CASSLGQTNTAQHF. The chain combines TRBV6-6 with TRBJ1-5; 7 bases fit TRBD1. Losses at the gene ends were 6 bases for V and 11 bases for J; bases not matched to a gene: 13. CDR1 and CDR2 (germline): MNHNY, SVGAGI (reference sequence). CDR3 size: 14 residues.

This sequence joins TRBV7-9 and TRBJ2-2; 10 bases align to TRBD2. V shed 5 bases, J shed 0 bases, and the junction held 6 bases outside the gene matches. Looked up from germline, CDR1 is SEHNR and CDR2 is FQNEAQ (reference sequence). The CDR3 is made up of 17 amino acids. The CDR3 is CASSPGLAVTNTGELFF. CDR3 nucleotide sequence: TGTGCCAGCAGCCCCGGACTAGCGGTAACGAACACCGGGGAGCTGTTTTTT.

V is TRBV20-1 and J is TRBJ1-5; tentatively, D is TRBD1 (6 bases). Trimming left V 1 base short and J 1 base short, with 17 bases between. Germline values: CDR1 DFQATT, CDR2 SNEGSKA (reference sequence). The length of the CDR3 is 17 residues. CDR3: CSARARGGVGSNQPQHF. Written as DNA, the CDR3 is TGCAGTGCTAGAGCCCGAGGGGGGGTCGGGAGCAATCAGCCCCAGCATTTT.

This clonotype was observed many times. This chain connects TRBV5-5 to TRBJ1-1, with D possibly being TRBD1 (5 bases). The germline V and J ends were trimmed by 0 bases and 5 bases, with 11 bases remaining between them. Germline assignment: CDR1 SGHKS and CDR2 YYEKEE (reference sequence). The CDR3 loop spans 14 amino acids. In DNA, the CDR3 is TGTGCCAGCAGCTTGGAAGGGGTATCAACTGAAGCTTTCTTT. Protein sequence: CASSLEGVSTEAFF.

V gene TRBV19 combines with J gene TRBJ2-2, with 9 bases identical to TRBD1. CDR1 LNHDA and CDR2 SQIVND come from the germline V gene (reference sequence). V lost 0 bases to trimming and J lost 5 bases; unmatched junction nucleotides: 7. This CDR3 comprises 17 residues. The CDR3 DNA follows: TGTGCCAGTAGTATAGATCACTACAGGGGGCGTACCGGGGAGCTGTTTTTT. Its translation: CASSIDHYRGRTGELFF.

This clonotype appeared many times. The CDR3 region is CASSKSGAGYGYTF. The CDR3 DNA reads as TGTGCCAGCAGTAAATCTGGCGCGGGCTATGGCTACACCTTC. The V call is TRBV6-5, the J call TRBJ1-2; D is unresolved. V was cut by 5 bases and J by 4 bases, with 14 bases left in between. This CDR3 has 14 residues. CDR1 is MNHEY and CDR2 is SVGAGI in the germline V gene.

Here the CDR3 reads CASSAWTGDNSPLHF. The CDR3 bases are TGTGCCAGCAGCGCGTGGACAGGAGATAATTCACCCCTCCACTTT. The chain recombines TRBV11-1 with TRBJ1-6; 7 bases fit TRBD1. Germline trimming cut 5 bases from V and 5 bases from J; bases unmatched to any gene: 6. Germline CDR1 and CDR2: SGHAT and FQDESV (reference sequence). This CDR3 region has 15 residues. Together with reference TRBV11-1 and TRBJ1-6, the CDR3 gives the full variable domain: EAEVAQSPRYKITEKSQAVAFWCDPISGHATLYWYRQILGQGPELLVQFQDESVVDDSQLPKDRFSAERLKGVDSTLKIQPAELGDSAMYLCASSAWTGDNSPLHFGNGTRLTVT.

This clonotype was recorded at least ten times. The CDR3 reads CASSSTGRNTEAFF. CDR3 nucleotides: TGTGCCAGCAGCTCTACAGGGCGGAACACTGAAGCTTTCTTT. The chain links TRBV7-8 to TRBJ1-1; TRBD1 might be the D (6 bases). V was shortened by 4 bases and J by 1 base, with 10 bases between the two germline ends. Germline CDR1 is SGHVS and CDR2 is FQNEAQ. CDR3 length: 14 amino acids.

This clonotype was recorded at least ten times. The gene calls are TRBV20-1 and TRBJ2-1, with 8 positions matching TRBD1. There are 15 residues in the CDR3. Trimming took 6 bases from V and 4 from J; bases not matched to a gene: 11. Looked up from germline, CDR1 is DFQATT and CDR2 is SNEGSKA (reference sequence). In nucleotides, the CDR3 is TGCAGTGCAAAGGGACAGGCGGTTTTTTACAATGAGCAGTTCTTC. This gives the protein CSAKGQAVFYNEQFF.

The chain uses TRBV19 and TRBJ1-5, with 11 bases aligning to TRBD1. The CDR3 loop spans 16 amino acids. Germline values: CDR1 LNHDA, CDR2 SQIVND (reference sequence). The ends lost 5 bases at V and 3 bases at J; junction bases unmatched: 6. DNA of the CDR3: TGTGCCAGTAGTCCAGCGGACAGGGGGCTCAATCAGCCCCAGCATTTT. Encoded protein: CASSPADRGLNQPQHF.

The sample holds many counts of this clonotype. The chain is built from TRBV6-2 or TRBV6-3 and TRBJ2-7; no firm D call. CDR3 length: 15 residues. Germline-derived CDR1 and CDR2 are MNHEY and SVGEGT. V lost 0 bases to trimming and J lost 3 bases, with 12 bases between them. The CDR3 coding sequence is TGTGCCAGCAGTTACTCGAATCCGGGCTACTACGAGCAGTACTTC. It translates to CASSYSNPGYYEQYF.

This clonotype was observed at least ten times. The chain has TRBV20-1 and TRBJ2-7; 11 bases agree with TRBD1. Germline V lookup: CDR1 DFQATT, CDR2 SNEGSKA (reference sequence). The CDR3 contains 15 residues. V trimming: 2 bases; J trimming: 5 bases; junction bases outside the gene matches: 8. CDR3 in amino acids: CSARSGQGASHEQYF. In DNA form, the CDR3 reads TGCAGTGCTAGATCCGGACAGGGGGCGAGCCACGAGCAGTACTTC.

Only a few counts were recorded for this clonotype. J is TRBJ2-5 and V is TRBV3-1, with D unclear. Germline V gene data show CDR1 as LGHDT and CDR2 as YNNKEL (reference sequence). This CDR3 has 14 amino acids. The V end was cut by 1 base, the J end by 5 bases, with 11 bases between. Written as DNA, the CDR3 is TGTGCCAGCAGCCAAGTTTCAGCAGCGGAGACCCAGTACTTC. Protein: CASSQVSAAETQYF.

This clonotype appeared many times. The chain is built from TRBV4-2 and TRBJ1-5; tentatively, D is TRBD1 (6 bases). This CDR3 spans 14 amino acids. Germline V gene lookup returns CDR1 LGHNA and CDR2 YNFKEQ. V lost 5 bases and J 6 bases, leaving 14 bases between the germline ends. The CDR3 nucleotides are TGTGCCAGCAGCGTAGCCAGGGGAGGTCAGCCCCAGCATTTT. As protein: CASSVARGGQPQHF.